This T cell receptor (beta chain) was captured in a study of shared clonotypes between healthy human individuals. Data came from immunoSEQ multiplex PCR; TCRdb stores just in-frame clones and leaves some out. The sample yields 2.5 million or so clones, roughly nine tenths seen once. Sequencing was done on a sample of naive CD4+ T cells sorted from blood. As for subset: CD45RA+ positively selected. This clonotype was sampled from a man between 18 and 29 years old in good health.

The CDR3 is CASSLDVGTDTQYF. The CDR3 nucleotides read TGTGCCAGCAGCTTAGACGTTGGCACAGATACGCAGTATTTT. The V call is TRBV7-9, the J call TRBJ2-3; D is unresolved. Per germline, CDR1 SEHNR and CDR2 FQNEAQ (reference sequence). This CDR3 spans 14 amino acids. Deletions cut 1 base from V and 1 base from J, with 6 bases between.